The T cell receptor beta chain described here comes from a study of control samples from healthy donors and cancer patients. The protocol was immunoSEQ multiplex PCR, while the TCRdb copy is restricted to in-frame clones and leaves out a portion. The sample consists of about 130,000 clones, about 88% of them appearing once. Germline V gene sequence: CDR1 SGHNT, CDR2 YENEEA. The V gene lost 5 bases and the J gene lost 7 bases, with 12 bases spanning the gap. CDR3 length: 12 residues. The rearrangement joins TRBV11-3 to TRBJ2-7; either TRBD1 or TRBD2 may supply D (5 bases each). The receptor was derived from a man aged 45 to 65 in good health. The sequencing input was blood. CDR3 DNA: TGTGCCAGCAGCCCCGGGACGGAAGAGCAGTACTTC. It codes for CASSPGTEEQYF.